The 20 T cell receptor beta chains presented below share a single source sample, sequenced in a study of blood T cell repertoires in COVID-19. Produced via immunoSEQ multiplex PCR; TCRdb's table is partial and in-frame only. The sample has some 300,000 clones, 80% to 90% seen once. The specimen sequenced was peripheral blood. The receptors derive from a woman aged 45-60 years with COVID-19, enrolled during active disease.

The chain links TRBV19 to TRBJ2-3; 8 bases fit TRBD2. Looked up from germline, CDR1 is LNHDA and CDR2 is SQIVND (reference sequence). This CDR3 contains 15 residues. Trimming cost V 3 bases and J 1 base; bases outside gene matches: 3. The CDR3 loop is CASSIQAGGTDTQYF. In DNA, the CDR3 is TGTGCCAGTAGTATCCAAGCGGGAGGCACAGATACGCAGTATTTT. Full variable domain (outside the CDR3, taken from reference TRBV19 and TRBJ2-3): DGGITQSPKYLFRKEGQNVTLSCEQNLNHDAMYWYRQDPGQGLRLIYYSQIVNDFQKGDIAEGYSVSREKKESFPLTVTSAQKNPTAFYLCASSIQAGGTDTQYFGPGTRLTVL.

V usage is TRBV19 and J usage is TRBJ1-2; D may be TRBD1 (5 bases). CDR1 is LNHDA and CDR2 is SQIVND in the germline V gene (reference sequence). The V end was cut by 4 bases, the J end by 8 bases, with 20 bases between. The CDR3 is 15 residues long. CDR3 coding DNA: TGTGCCAGTAGTAGACCCCAGGCGCAGGGCTCAGGCTACACCTTC. Translated, it gives CASSRPQAQGSGYTF.

The rearrangement uses TRBV30 and TRBJ1-1; D remains ambiguous. There are 14 residues in the CDR3. Trimming cost V 2 bases and J 1 base, with 11 bases left between them. The germline V gene encodes CDR1 GTSNPN and CDR2 SVGIG (reference sequence). CDR3 coding DNA: TGTGCCTGGAGTCTGAGTTCTCAGAACACTGAAGCTTTCTTT. Its translation is CAWSLSSQNTEAFF. Looking up the rest from reference TRBV30 and TRBJ1-1 gives the full variable domain: SQTIHQWPATLVQPVGSPLSLECTVEGTSNPNLYWYRQAAGRGLQLLFYSVGIGQISSEVPQNLSASRPQDRQFILSSKKLLLSDSGFYLCAWSLSSQNTEAFFGQGTRLTVV.

The rearrangement uses TRBV28 and TRBJ2-3; TRBD1 matches at 7 bases. The CDR3 spans 14 residues. J was trimmed by 1 base and V by 4 bases; bases with no gene match: 2. In germline, CDR1 is MDHEN, CDR2 SYDVKM. CDR3 DNA: TGTGCCAGCAGTTGGACAGGAGGCACAGATACGCAGTATTTT. Translation gives CASSWTGGTDTQYF.

The rearrangement uses TRBV20-1 and TRBJ1-1; 9 bases map to TRBD1. The germline V gene encodes CDR1 DFQATT and CDR2 SNEGSKA (reference sequence). V lost 3 bases and J lost 1; bases outside the gene matches: 6. This CDR3 contains 15 residues. The chain's CDR3 is CSASGGGQGNTEAFF. CDR3 sequence (DNA): TGCAGTGCTAGTGGGGGGGGACAGGGGAACACTGAAGCTTTCTTT.

The genes are TRBV10-1 and TRBJ1-5; D is unclear. This CDR3 region has 13 residues. V gave up 0 bases and J gave up 9 bases, with 9 bases separating them. Germline-derived CDR1 and CDR2 are WNHNN and SYGVQD (reference sequence). This chain's CDR3 is CASSESLGVPQHF. The CDR3 DNA sequence: TGCGCCAGCAGTGAGTCGCTAGGCGTGCCCCAGCATTTT.

The chain links TRBV21-1 to TRBJ1-6; the D call TRBD1 from the table was never checked on the DNA. TRBV21-1 represents a pseudogene. The CDR3 sequence is 17 residues long. In nucleotides, the CDR3 is TGTGCCAGCAGCCGGACAGGGGGACTTCCCTATAATTCACCCCTCCACTTT. It yields the protein CASSRTGGLPYNSPLHF.

CDR3 nucleotides: TGTGCCAGCAGAACTAGCCTAGGGGACTACGAGCAGTACTTC. Its protein product is CASRTSLGDYEQYF. This sequence joins TRBV25-1 and TRBJ2-7, with a possible D match to TRBD2 (6 bases). This CDR3 has 14 residues. CDR1 MGHDK and CDR2 SYGVNS come from the germline V gene. Trimming left V 6 bases short and J 3 bases short, with 15 bases between.

This clone has a single count. This sequence joins TRBV9 and TRBJ2-1; 8 bases align to TRBD2. In germline, CDR1 is SGDLS, CDR2 YYNGEE. Unmatched junction bases numbered 5, after V lost 0 bases and J lost 3 bases. CDR3 length: 16 residues. The CDR3 is CASSVVGSGSYNEQFF. The CDR3 DNA follows: TGTGCCAGCAGCGTAGTAGGGAGCGGGAGCTACAATGAGCAGTTCTTC.

The sample holds one count of this clone. This rearrangement joins TRBV3-1 (or the pseudogene TRBV3-2) to TRBJ1-5; TRBD1 agrees at 9 bases. This CDR3 has 15 residues. V lost 1 base, J lost 7 bases, and 5 bases stayed unmatched. The V gene's germline CDR1 is LGHDT and CDR2 YNNKEL (reference sequence). CDR3 sequence: CASSQGDRARQPQHF. DNA for the CDR3: TGTGCCAGCAGCCAAGGGGACAGGGCTCGCCAGCCCCAGCATTTT.

The chain has TRBV2 and TRBJ2-3, with TRBD2 matching over 12 bases. The trim removed 4 bases at V and 4 bases at J, leaving 3 bases unmatched. Germline V CDR1 and CDR2: SNHLY, FYNNEI. This CDR3 contains 15 residues. CDR3: CASSATSGRADTQYF. In DNA, the CDR3 is TGTGCCAGCAGTGCGACTAGCGGGAGAGCAGATACGCAGTATTTT.

The V call is TRBV18, the J call TRBJ1-2; maybe TRBD1 (6 bases). Germline V gives CDR1 KGHSH, CDR2 LQKENI. This CDR3 is 16 amino acids long. The V gene lost 4 bases and the J gene lost 0 bases, with 15 bases spanning the gap. CDR3 residues: CASSHKGDGANYGYTF. The DNA of the CDR3 is TGTGCCAGCTCACATAAGGGGGACGGAGCTAACTATGGCTACACCTTC. The entire variable domain, with the rest obtained from reference TRBV18 and TRBJ1-2, is as follows: NAGVMQNPRHLVRRRGQEARLRCSPMKGHSHVYWYRQLPEEGLKFMVYLQKENIIDESGMPKERFSAEFPKEGPSILRIQQVVRGDSAAYFCASSHKGDGANYGYTFGSGTRLTVV.

This rearrangement joins TRBV5-6 to TRBJ2-6; 9 bases fit TRBD1. The CDR3 consists of 17 residues. Germline V gene sequence: CDR1 SGHDT, CDR2 YYEEEE. The V and J ends lost 1 base and 1 base, in that order; junction bases with no gene match: 3. The CDR3 sequence: CASSLLGQGSGANVLTF. CDR3 bases: TGTGCCAGCAGCTTGTTGGGACAGGGATCTGGGGCCAACGTCCTGACTTTC.

V and J are TRBV19 and TRBJ1-2, with unresolved D. Deletions cut 1 base from V and 4 bases from J, with 10 bases between. CDR3 length: 14 amino acids. Germline CDR1 LNHDA, CDR2 SQIVND (reference sequence). The CDR3 sequence is CASSIVGGFYGYTF. CDR3 in DNA: TGTGCCAGTAGTATAGTAGGCGGCTTCTATGGCTACACCTTC.

The chain links TRBV7-9 to TRBJ1-1, with 7 bases identical to TRBD1. The V gene's germline CDR1 is SEHNR and CDR2 FQNEAQ (reference sequence). CDR3 size: 13 residues. Trimming cost V 5 bases and J 3 bases; bases outside gene matches: 3. The CDR3 DNA sequence: TGTGCCAGCAGCGAGGGACAGTACACTGAAGCTTTCTTT. This codes for CASSEGQYTEAFF.

The CDR3 protein is CASSERGTTGNTIYF. The CDR3, as DNA: TGTGCCAGCAGTGAGAGGGGGACAACCGGAAACACCATATATTTT. The V and J genes are TRBV2 and TRBJ1-3; the D gene is possibly TRBD1 (6 bases). Trimming took 3 bases from V and 4 from J, leaving 13 bases between them. The CDR3 runs 15 residues. Looked up from germline, CDR1 is SNHLY and CDR2 is FYNNEI.

V is TRBV6-6 and J is TRBJ1-5; D perhaps matches TRBD1 (5 bases). Germline CDR1 is MNHNY and CDR2 is SVGAGI (reference sequence). The CDR3 is 15 amino acids. Trimming stripped 6 bases from V and 7 bases from J, with 19 bases between. DNA for the CDR3: TGTGCCAGCAGCATCCCTTCAGGGTCTGAGCAGCCCCAGCATTTT. Its protein is CASSIPSGSEQPQHF.

V usage is TRBV5-5 and J usage is TRBJ2-1; a weak D match, TRBD2 (6 bases). This CDR3 has 12 residues. The germline V gene encodes CDR1 SGHKS and CDR2 YYEKEE (reference sequence). V lost 4 bases and J lost 9, with 11 bases in between. The CDR3 region is CASSPHGSEQFF. The CDR3 bases are TGTGCCAGCAGCCCCCACGGGAGTGAGCAGTTCTTC. Complete variable domain (other parts from reference TRBV5-5 and TRBJ2-1): DAGVTQSPTHLIKTRGQQVTLRCSPISGHKSVSWYQQVLGQGPQFIFQYYEKEERGRGNFPDRFSARQFPNYSSELNVNALLLGDSALYLCASSPHGSEQFFGPGTRLTVL.

The rearrangement joins TRBV30 to TRBJ1-5; D is perhaps TRBD1 (5 bases). CDR1 and CDR2 (germline): GTSNPN, SVGIG (reference sequence). V lost 2 bases to trimming and J lost 3 bases, with 8 bases between them. This CDR3 spans 13 amino acids. The CDR3 loop reads CAWSRGDNQPQHF. The CDR3 nucleotides read TGTGCCTGGAGTAGGGGTGACAATCAGCCCCAGCATTTT.

CDR3 DNA: TGTGCCACCAGTGAGTCGAGCGGGAGTTTGTACGAGCAGTACTTC. Protein sequence: CATSESSGSLYEQYF. This rearrangement joins TRBV24-1 to TRBJ2-7; 8 bases align to TRBD2. The J segment lost 4 bases and the V segment lost 4 bases, leaving 8 bases of the junction unmatched. Germline V gives CDR1 KGHDR, CDR2 SFDVKD. The CDR3 length is 15 residues.